These 21 T cell receptor beta chains were sequenced from one sample in a study of blood T cell repertoires in COVID-19. TCRdb's table, derived via immunoSEQ multiplex PCR, lists solely in-frame clones and lacks some. The profile shows about 270,000 clones, around 90% of them singletons. Sequencing used PBMCs or T cells enriched from blood (not recorded which). The source of these receptors is a man aged 35 to 55 who had been exposed to COVID-19.

This clone was seen a single time. The rearrangement uses TRBV5-1 and TRBJ1-6; D is ambiguous. V was cut by 5 bases and J by 7 bases, with 10 bases left in between. The CDR3 totals 13 residues. Per germline, CDR1 SGHRS and CDR2 YFSETQ. The CDR3 reads CASRGRENSPLHF. CDR3 bases: TGCGCCAGCAGGGGGAGAGAAAATTCACCCCTCCACTTT.

The V gene is TRBV28, the J gene TRBJ1-2; D is possibly TRBD1 (5 bases). The germline CDR1 and CDR2 sequences are MDHEN and SYDVKM. The length of the CDR3 is 13 residues. The germline V and J ends were trimmed by 3 bases and 4 bases, with 9 bases remaining between them. This CDR3 is CASSLGRAYGYTF. The CDR3 bases are TGTGCCAGCAGTTTGGGCAGGGCCTATGGCTACACCTTC.

This clone was detected once. The chain has TRBV24-1 and TRBJ2-3; TRBD1 matches 7 bases. Germline CDR1 KGHDR, CDR2 SFDVKD. V trimming: 10 bases; J trimming: 0 bases; junction bases outside the gene matches: 9. The CDR3 runs to 15 residues. In nucleotides, the CDR3 is TGTGCCACTGGAGACTCGACAGGGAGCACAGATACGCAGTATTTT. Amino acid sequence: CATGDSTGSTDTQYF.

The V call is TRBV5-6, the J call TRBJ1-1; possibly TRBD1 for D (6 bases). The V and J ends lost 0 bases and 0 bases respectively, with 12 bases between them. Germline assignment: CDR1 SGHDT and CDR2 YYEEEE. The CDR3 sequence is 16 residues long. CDR3 protein: CASSLGQVTVNTEAFF. CDR3 nucleotides: TGTGCCAGCAGCTTGGGACAGGTTACCGTGAACACTGAAGCTTTCTTT.

The rearrangement joins TRBV7-8 to TRBJ1-4, with TRBD1 identical over 7 bases. The CDR3 runs 14 residues. Unmatched junction bases numbered 4, after V lost 5 bases and J lost 4 bases. Per the germline V gene, CDR1 is SGHVS and CDR2 is FQNEAQ. CDR3 protein: CASSPGTVNEKLFF. DNA of the CDR3: TGTGCCAGCAGCCCAGGGACAGTTAATGAAAAACTGTTTTTT.

This chain uses TRBV27 with TRBJ1-2, with 9 bases lining up with TRBD1. This CDR3 comprises 13 residues. Trimming removed 6 bases from V and 12 bases from J; junction bases left unmatched: 11. Germline loops: CDR1 MNHEY, CDR2 SMNVEV (reference sequence). The CDR3 region is CASRRGTGSSDTF. The CDR3 DNA sequence: TGTGCCAGCAGGAGGGGGACAGGGTCTTCGGACACCTTC.

This clone was observed a single time. The CDR3 DNA reads TGTGCCAGCAGCTTACGTCGGCAAGAGACCCAGTACTTC. It translates to CASSLRRQETQYF. The rearrangement joins TRBV7-3 to TRBJ2-5; no reliable D call. CDR1 and CDR2 (germline): SGHTA, FQGTGA. This CDR3 has 13 residues. The V gene lost 2 bases and the J gene lost 2 bases, with 6 bases spanning the gap.

V gene TRBV30 combines with J gene TRBJ1-4, with 7 nucleotides matching TRBD1. CDR3 size: 15 residues. The germline gives CDR1 GTSNPN, CDR2 SVGIG (reference sequence). After removal of 4 bases from V and 8 bases from J, the junction contained 13 bases not matched to a gene. CDR3 sequence reads: CAWTTSRGLREKLFF. CDR3 DNA: TGTGCCTGGACAACGTCGAGGGGGCTACGGGAAAAACTGTTTTTT.

The J gene is TRBJ2-1, the V gene TRBV6-5; 7 bases are a match to TRBD1. Trimming at V came to 6 bases and at J to 2 bases, leaving 7 bases not matched to a gene. Germline assignment: CDR1 MNHEY and CDR2 SVGAGI. The CDR3 consists of 15 residues. The CDR3 bases are TGTGCCAGCAGCCAACACAGGGGAACCTACAATGAGCAGTTCTTC. Its translation: CASSQHRGTYNEQFF.

The table lists this clone with a count of one. The chain is built from TRBV6-5 and TRBJ1-2, with D uncertain. The V end lost 7 bases, the J end lost 4 bases, and 16 bases lay between the germline ends. This CDR3 comprises 14 residues. CDR1 MNHEY and CDR2 SVGAGI come from the germline V gene. The CDR3 region is CASNGPGLSYGYTF. In DNA form, the CDR3 reads TGTGCCAGCAACGGTCCGGGATTGAGCTATGGCTACACCTTC.

This chain connects TRBV27 to TRBJ2-3; 10 bases map to TRBD2. The CDR3 totals 16 residues. The germline gives CDR1 MNHEY, CDR2 SMNVEV (reference sequence). Trimming removed 7 bases from V and 2 bases from J; junction bases left unmatched: 9. In DNA form, the CDR3 reads TGTGCCAGCAAGGGCGGGCTAGCGGGAGCCACAGATACGCAGTATTTT. This gives the protein CASKGGLAGATDTQYF.

This chain joins TRBV9 and TRBJ2-3; 8 bases line up with TRBD1. The CDR3 has 15 residues. The V and J ends lost 2 bases and 2 bases, in that order; junction bases with no gene match: 4. Germline CDR1 SGDLS, CDR2 YYNGEE. The CDR3 loop reads CASSVRGHFTDTQYF. DNA of the CDR3: TGTGCCAGCAGCGTCAGGGGGCATTTCACAGATACGCAGTATTTT.

V and J are TRBV28 and TRBJ2-1; TRBD2 aligns across 9 bases. The junction had 9 bases not matched to a gene; V was cut back by 6 bases and J by 3 bases. Germline values: CDR1 MDHEN, CDR2 SYDVKM. The CDR3 extends over 16 amino acids. The CDR3 loop reads CASRTSETSGYNEQFF. The DNA for the CDR3 is TGTGCCAGCAGGACATCCGAGACTAGCGGCTACAATGAGCAGTTCTTC.

The chain joins TRBV19 to TRBJ1-2, with TRBD1 identical over 7 bases. This CDR3 spans 16 amino acids. Germline loops: CDR1 LNHDA, CDR2 SQIVND (reference sequence). V shed 4 bases, J shed 5 bases, and the junction held 13 bases outside the gene matches. The CDR3 DNA follows: TGTGCCAGTAGTAAGAAAGGGGAAAAGGGGGCTTATGGCTACACCTTC. It is translated as CASSKKGEKGAYGYTF.

The chain is built from TRBV7-9 and TRBJ1-5, with D unclear. The germline CDR1 and CDR2 sequences are SEHNR and FQNEAQ (reference sequence). Trimming took off 4 bases at V and 5 bases at J, with 6 bases between the two ends. The CDR3 has 12 residues. CDR3 in amino acids: CASSWPDQPQHF. The CDR3 coding sequence is TGTGCCAGCAGCTGGCCCGATCAGCCCCAGCATTTT.

The chain combines TRBV7-9 with TRBJ2-2; a weak D match, TRBD2 (5 bases). The CDR3 has 14 amino acids. Germline V gene lookup returns CDR1 SEHNR and CDR2 FQNEAQ (reference sequence). V gave up 5 bases and J gave up 6 bases, with 13 bases separating them. CDR3 coding DNA: TGTGCCAGCAGCGCGAGTCCGGGGTCCGGGGAGCTGTTTTTT. Residues: CASSASPGSGELFF.

This chain joins TRBV4-3 and TRBJ1-2; the D is unclear. The CDR3 consists of 15 residues. V lost 0 bases and J 0 bases, leaving 8 bases between the germline ends. Germline V gene lookup returns CDR1 LGHNA and CDR2 YSLEER. CDR3 loop: CASSQDRLANYGYTF. The DNA of the CDR3 is TGCGCCAGCAGCCAAGACAGACTAGCTAACTATGGCTACACCTTC.

This rearrangement joins TRBV10-3 to TRBJ2-1; 8 bases are shared with TRBD2. The CDR3 runs to 15 residues. The V gene's germline CDR1 is ENHRY and CDR2 SYGVKD. The V gene end was trimmed by 7 bases and the J gene end by 3 bases; junction bases not matched to a gene: 8. The CDR3 loop reads CAIKEGLAGYNEQFF. In DNA form, the CDR3 reads TGTGCCATCAAAGAAGGGCTAGCGGGCTACAATGAGCAGTTCTTC.

The chain recombines TRBV9 with TRBJ2-1; 13 bases are a match to TRBD2. Losses at the gene ends were 0 bases for V and 8 bases for J; bases not matched to a gene: 11. CDR3 length: 18 amino acids. Per germline, CDR1 SGDLS and CDR2 YYNGEE. CDR3 protein: CASSVDLTSGRGNYEQFF. CDR3 sequence (DNA): TGTGCCAGCAGCGTAGATTTAACTAGCGGGAGGGGTAACTATGAGCAGTTCTTC. The entire variable domain, with the rest obtained from reference TRBV9 and TRBJ2-1, is as follows: DSGVTQTPKHLITATGQRVTLRCSPRSGDLSVYWYQQSLDQGLQFLIQYYNGEERAKGNILERFSAQQFPDLHSELNLSSLELGDSALYFCASSVDLTSGRGNYEQFFGPGTRLTVL.

The rearrangement uses TRBV28 and TRBJ1-2; D possibly corresponds to TRBD1 (6 bases). The CDR3 length is 11 residues. V was cut by 9 bases and J by 2 bases, with 7 bases left in between. Germline lookup yields CDR1 MDHEN and CDR2 SYDVKM. CDR3 in DNA: TGTGCCAGTACAGGGAACTATGGCTACACCTTC. Translated: CASTGNYGYTF.

The V call is TRBV6-5, the J call TRBJ1-1, with 9 bases matching TRBD1. V lost 6 bases and J lost 3; bases outside the gene matches: 2. Germline V lookup: CDR1 MNHEY, CDR2 SVGAGI. The CDR3 consists of 13 residues. The CDR3 here is CASRGQGYTEAFF. CDR3 bases: TGTGCCAGCAGGGGACAGGGATACACTGAAGCTTTCTTT.